This entry lists 18 T cell receptor beta chains sequenced from one sample in a study of CD8 T cells in Susac syndrome. When the RNA was reverse transcribed, random hexamers were used with an input of roughly 0.45 to 1 ug. In TCRdb, the immunoSEQ multiplex PCR reads were re-called with MiXCR into one record per CDR3 protein. Here the sample spans some 130,000 distinct CDR3 sequences, about 95% being singletons. The specimen sequenced was CD4+ T cells from PBMCs. The source is a human donor in good health.

The chain carries TRBV19 and TRBJ2-1, with 15 bases aligning to TRBD2. V shed 9 bases, J shed 4 bases, and the junction held 4 bases outside the gene matches. The CDR3 has 15 amino acids. CDR1 and CDR2 (germline): LNHDA, SQIVND (reference sequence). CDR3 residues: CASTGLAGGYNEQFF. The DNA of the CDR3 is TGTGCCAGCACCGGACTAGCGGGAGGGTACAATGAGCAGTTCTTC.

This chain uses TRBV5-4 with TRBJ1-2, with D possibly being TRBD1 (6 bases). Germline V gives CDR1 SGHNT, CDR2 YYREEE (reference sequence). The CDR3 totals 13 residues. V gave up 7 bases and J gave up 2 bases, with 12 bases separating them. DNA for the CDR3: TGTGCCAGCGGCGACAGGACCAACTATGGCTACACCTTC. Translated, it gives CASGDRTNYGYTF.

The genes are TRBV20-1 and TRBJ2-1; no clear D gene. Looked up from germline, CDR1 is DFQATT and CDR2 is SNEGSKA (reference sequence). The length of the CDR3 is 11 residues. V lost 0 bases, J lost 5 bases, and 2 bases lay in between. CDR3 residues: CSAREDNEQFF. The CDR3 DNA reads as TGCAGTGCTAGAGAGGACAATGAGCAGTTCTTC.

V gene TRBV19 combines with J gene TRBJ1-2; weak D call: TRBD1 (6 bases). Per the germline V gene, CDR1 is LNHDA and CDR2 is SQIVND (reference sequence). V lost 3 bases and J 4 bases, leaving 9 bases between the germline ends. The CDR3 runs to 13 residues. The CDR3 protein is CASSMGAGYGYTF. The DNA of the CDR3 is TGTGCCAGTAGTATGGGGGCTGGCTATGGCTACACCTTC.

The V and J genes are TRBV7-9 and TRBJ1-1; D gene unclear. This CDR3 has 15 residues. Trimming shortened V by 5 bases and J by 0 bases, and 13 bases separated the two germline ends. CDR1 SEHNR and CDR2 FQNEAQ come from the germline V gene (reference sequence). The CDR3 nucleotides are TGTGCCAGCAGCCCAAAGAGCTTCATGAACACTGAAGCTTTCTTT. This gives the protein CASSPKSFMNTEAFF.

This clonotype was seen only once. This rearrangement joins TRBV5-1 to TRBJ1-2; D is unresolved. The V gene's germline CDR1 is SGHRS and CDR2 YFSETQ. The CDR3 is 14 residues long. Trimming took 0 bases from V and 0 from J, leaving 6 bases between them. The CDR3 loop is CASSLAETNYGYTF. CDR3 DNA sequence: TGCGCCAGCAGCTTGGCCGAGACTAACTATGGCTACACCTTC.

The CDR3 protein is CASSPGPGVPQHF. The CDR3, as DNA: TGTGCCAGCAGCCCGGGGCCAGGGGTCCCCCAGCATTTT. The genes are TRBV7-9 and TRBJ1-5, with TRBD1 as a possible D gene (6 bases). Trimming cost V 5 bases and J 10 bases, with 15 bases left between them. The CDR3 contains 13 residues. The germline V gene has CDR1 SEHNR and CDR2 FQNEAQ (reference sequence).

The J gene is TRBJ2-1, the V gene TRBV5-1, with 12 positions matching TRBD2. The CDR3 totals 17 residues. Germline CDR1 and CDR2: SGHRS and YFSETQ. Losses at the gene ends were 0 bases for V and 9 bases for J; bases not matched to a gene: 10. In DNA form, the CDR3 reads TGCGCCAGCAGCTTGGCCGAGACTAGCGGGAGTCTAGGTGAGCAGTTCTTC. Its protein is CASSLAETSGSLGEQFF.

The V gene is TRBV29-1, the J gene TRBJ1-2; a possible D gene is TRBD1 (5 bases). The ends were cut back, 7 bases at V and 4 bases at J, with 13 bases in the middle. This CDR3 contains 12 residues. Germline V gene data show CDR1 as SQVTM and CDR2 as ANQGSEA. CDR3 DNA: TGCAGCGCCCTCGGGACGTTCTATGGCTACACCTTC. Translation gives CSALGTFYGYTF.

The rearrangement uses TRBV2 and TRBJ2-7, with TRBD2 matching 11 bases. The CDR3 is made up of 12 amino acids. Germline CDR1 is SNHLY and CDR2 is FYNNEI. V lost 7 bases and J lost 6; bases outside the gene matches: 2. CDR3 sequence: CASNGLAGEQYF. As DNA, the CDR3 is TGTGCCAGCAATGGACTAGCGGGCGAGCAGTACTTC.

The chain links TRBV20-1 to TRBJ2-2; D ambiguous. The V gene lost 4 bases and the J gene lost 4 bases, with 13 bases spanning the gap. CDR1 and CDR2 from the germline V gene are DFQATT and SNEGSKA (reference sequence). The CDR3 consists of 14 residues. CDR3 residues: CSAILGSGTGELFF. CDR3 DNA: TGCAGTGCTATCCTAGGGTCTGGCACCGGGGAGCTGTTTTTT.

The chain joins TRBV7-9 to TRBJ2-5; D might be TRBD1 (5 bases). V lost 5 bases to trimming and J lost 6 bases, with 22 bases between them. Germline values: CDR1 SEHNR, CDR2 FQNEAQ (reference sequence). The CDR3 is 16 amino acids. This CDR3 is CASSPVSSFTGKTQYF. The CDR3 coding sequence is TGTGCCAGCAGCCCAGTGTCGAGTTTCACAGGAAAGACCCAGTACTTC. Combining the CDR3 with reference TRBV7-9 and TRBJ2-5 gives the whole variable domain DTGVSQNPRHKITKRGQNVTFRCDPISEHNRLYWYRQTLGQGPEFLTYFQNEAQLEKSRLLSDRFSAERPKGSFSTLEIQRTEQGDSAMYLCASSPVSSFTGKTQYFGPGTRLLVL.

V and J are TRBV2 and TRBJ1-5; 9 nucleotides match TRBD1. V lost 6 bases to trimming and J lost 5 bases; unmatched junction nucleotides: 5. Looked up from germline, CDR1 is SNHLY and CDR2 is FYNNEI. The CDR3 runs to 14 residues. Written as DNA, the CDR3 is TGTGCCAGCAGCCCCGGGACAGGGTATCAGCCCCAGCATTTT. Its translation: CASSPGTGYQPQHF.

The rearrangement links TRBV3-1 to TRBJ2-1; 11 nucleotides match TRBD2. With 3 bases clipped from V and 6 bases from J, the junction kept 7 bases outside the gene matches. The CDR3 length is 16 residues. Germline CDR1 LGHDT, CDR2 YNNKEL (reference sequence). The CDR3 coding sequence is TGTGCCAGCAGCCATAGTAGCGGGAGGGGCGGCAATGAGCAGTTCTTC. It encodes CASSHSSGRGGNEQFF.

The rearrangement uses TRBV29-1 and TRBJ2-1; 11 bases are a match to TRBD2. CDR3 length equals 16 residues. From germline, CDR1 is SQVTM and CDR2 ANQGSEA. V lost 4 bases to trimming and J lost 1 base; unmatched junction nucleotides: 6. The CDR3 loop reads CSVGTSGSGSYNEQFF. CDR3 coding DNA: TGCAGCGTTGGAACTAGCGGGAGCGGGTCCTACAATGAGCAGTTCTTC.

The J gene is TRBJ1-4, the V gene TRBV12-3 or TRBV12-4; 8 bases match TRBD1. Unmatched junction bases numbered 4, after V lost 3 bases and J lost 10 bases. The CDR3 has 13 amino acids. The CDR3 coding sequence is TGTGCCAGCAGTTTCTTACAGGGGGGAAAACTGTTTTTT. Protein: CASSFLQGGKLFF.

V gene TRBV3-1 combines with J gene TRBJ2-7; TRBD1 might be the D (6 bases). Trimming shortened V by 6 bases and J by 3 bases, and 15 bases separated the two germline ends. The germline V gene encodes CDR1 LGHDT and CDR2 YNNKEL (reference sequence). The CDR3 runs to 14 residues. The CDR3 DNA reads TGTGCCAGCAGTCGACAGGTACGAAACTACGAGCAGTACTTC. Translation: CASSRQVRNYEQYF.

The chain is built from TRBV7-9 and TRBJ2-6; D is unclear. The germline gives CDR1 SEHNR, CDR2 FQNEAQ (reference sequence). The CDR3 covers 16 residues. V dropped 1 base and J dropped 0 bases, with 7 bases sitting between them. CDR3 loop: CASSLGPNSGANVLTF. The CDR3 nucleotides read TGTGCCAGCAGCTTAGGCCCGAACTCTGGGGCCAACGTCCTGACTTTC.